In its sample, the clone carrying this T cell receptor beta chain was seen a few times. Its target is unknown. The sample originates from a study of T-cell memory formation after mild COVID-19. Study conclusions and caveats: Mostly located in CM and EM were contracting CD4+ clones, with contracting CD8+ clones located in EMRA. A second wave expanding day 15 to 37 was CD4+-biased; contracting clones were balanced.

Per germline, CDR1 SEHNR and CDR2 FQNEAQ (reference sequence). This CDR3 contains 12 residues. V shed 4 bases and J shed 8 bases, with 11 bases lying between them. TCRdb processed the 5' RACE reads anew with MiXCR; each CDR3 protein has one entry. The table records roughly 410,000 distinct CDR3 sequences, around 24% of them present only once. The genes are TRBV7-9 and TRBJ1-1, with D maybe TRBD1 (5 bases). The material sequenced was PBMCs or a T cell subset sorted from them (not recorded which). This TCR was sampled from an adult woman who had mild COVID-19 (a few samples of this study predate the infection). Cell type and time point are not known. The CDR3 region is CASSWGLSEAFF. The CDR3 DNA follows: TGTGCCAGCAGCTGGGGCTTATCCGAAGCTTTCTTT.